The 18 T cell receptor beta chains in this list originate from one sample, sequenced in a study of cytomegalovirus exposure and HLA in healthy donors. A multiplex PCR was run with 60 Vbeta primers and 13 Jbeta primers. Assay: immunoSEQ multiplex PCR; the TCRdb copy retains only in-frame clones and omits some. The profile shows about 160,000 clones, 65% to 80% of them singletons. Sequencing was done on a sample of PBMCs. These receptors came from a man aged 35-49 years in good health and CMV-seropositive.

This clone was detected a few times. V is TRBV5-1 and J is TRBJ2-1, with D hard to call. This CDR3 spans 15 amino acids. Germline V gene lookup returns CDR1 SGHRS and CDR2 YFSETQ. V lost 2 bases and J 5 bases, leaving 14 bases between the germline ends. The CDR3 nucleotides are TGCGCCAGCAGCTTAATCGGCGTAGCAGACAATGAGCAGTTCTTC. Translation gives CASSLIGVADNEQFF.

This sequence joins TRBV7-9 and TRBJ2-7; 7 bases map to TRBD1. Germline lookup yields CDR1 SEHNR and CDR2 FQNEAQ (reference sequence). The length of the CDR3 is 16 residues. Losses at the gene ends were 3 bases for V and 0 bases for J; bases not matched to a gene: 8. The CDR3 loop reads CASSLILEGASYEQYF. Here the CDR3 DNA reads TGTGCCAGCAGCTTGATCTTAGAGGGGGCCTCCTACGAGCAGTACTTC.

The V call is TRBV27, the J call TRBJ1-1; a weak D match, TRBD1 (6 bases). CDR1 MNHEY and CDR2 SMNVEV come from the germline V gene (reference sequence). This CDR3 spans 14 amino acids. Trimming pared 2 bases from V and 5 bases from J, leaving 12 bases between. The CDR3: CASSLGGGRTEAFF. The CDR3 DNA sequence: TGTGCCAGCAGTTTAGGGGGCGGTAGGACTGAAGCTTTCTTT.

Of note for this clone: The junction differs from germline at one of its ends, possibly a read error. CDR3 nucleotides: TGTGCCAGCAGTCCTTTTGGGGGGATCGCGGAATTC. Protein sequence: CASSPFGGIAEF. The chain links TRBV28 to TRBJ2-7; weak D call: TRBD2 (6 bases). This CDR3 contains 12 residues. Per the germline V gene, CDR1 is MDHEN and CDR2 is SYDVKM.

The CDR3 bases are TGTGCCAGTAGTATACATGGACAGTTCGCAGATACGCAGTATTTT. It codes for CASSIHGQFADTQYF. The J gene is TRBJ2-3, the V gene TRBV19; perhaps TRBD1 as D (6 bases). From germline, CDR1 is LNHDA and CDR2 SQIVND (reference sequence). The germline V and J ends were trimmed by 2 bases and 4 bases, with 13 bases remaining between them. The CDR3 sequence is 15 residues long.

This rearrangement joins TRBV9 to TRBJ2-2; 8 bases fit TRBD1. The CDR3 is 15 amino acids. The V segment lost 4 bases and the J segment 6 bases; nucleotides outside the gene matches: 8. Germline CDR1 reads SGDLS; CDR2 reads YYNGEE. In nucleotides, the CDR3 is TGTGCCAGCAGCAGAGGACAGGGAGGTGCCGGGGAGCTGTTTTTT. It yields the protein CASSRGQGGAGELFF.

The gene calls are TRBV28 and TRBJ2-4, with 9 bases that match TRBD2. The CDR3 has 14 residues. V gave up 4 bases and J gave up 9 bases; unmatched junction bases: 7. Germline lookup yields CDR1 MDHEN and CDR2 SYDVKM. CDR3 residues: CASSWAGGPAIQYF. The CDR3 DNA reads as TGTGCCAGCAGTTGGGCGGGAGGGCCGGCCATTCAGTACTTC.

The chain employs TRBV20-1 and TRBJ1-1, with D unclear. Trimming left V 0 bases short and J 5 bases short, with 4 bases between. Germline loops: CDR1 DFQATT, CDR2 SNEGSKA (reference sequence). The CDR3 has 11 amino acids. CDR3 sequence reads: CSAREETEAFF. CDR3 DNA: TGCAGTGCTAGAGAGGAGACTGAAGCTTTCTTT.

This chain uses TRBV9 with TRBJ2-2; 9 bases agree with TRBD2. V lost 3 bases, J lost 5 bases, and 8 bases stayed unmatched. This CDR3 spans 16 amino acids. Germline CDR1 SGDLS, CDR2 YYNGEE. CDR3 in amino acids: CASSERGLARTGELFF. DNA for the CDR3: TGTGCCAGCAGCGAGAGGGGACTAGCTCGTACCGGGGAGCTGTTTTTT.

V is TRBV2 and J is TRBJ1-5, with D unresolved. Germline CDR1 and CDR2: SNHLY and FYNNEI. The CDR3 spans 12 residues. The V gene lost 4 bases and the J gene lost 4 bases, with 5 bases spanning the gap. The CDR3 DNA follows: TGTGCCAGCAGTGGCCGGAATCAGCCCCAGCATTTT. Translating it yields CASSGRNQPQHF.

The genes are TRBV7-2 and TRBJ1-3; D perhaps matches TRBD1 (5 bases). V lost 6 bases to trimming and J lost 1 base, with 13 bases between them. The length of the CDR3 is 15 residues. Germline V gene sequence: CDR1 SGHTA, CDR2 FQGNSA. The CDR3 region is CASSNRGGSGNTIYF. Here the CDR3 DNA reads TGTGCCAGCAGTAATCGGGGGGGTTCTGGAAACACCATATATTTT. Drawing the rest from reference TRBV7-2 and TRBJ1-3, the complete variable domain is GAGVSQSPSNKVTEKGKDVELRCDPISGHTALYWYRQSLGQGLEFLIYFQGNSAPDKSGLPSDRFSAERTGGSVSTLTIQRTQQEDSAVYLCASSNRGGSGNTIYFGEGSWLTVV.

In its sample, this clone was seen a few times. This chain joins TRBV2 and TRBJ2-1; 7 bases fit TRBD2. The CDR3 runs to 12 residues. CDR1 SNHLY and CDR2 FYNNEI come from the germline V gene. The V gene end was trimmed by 5 bases and the J gene end by 8 bases; junction bases not matched to a gene: 3. The DNA for the CDR3 is TGTGCCAGCAGTAGCCGGGGGGATGAGCAGTTCTTC. Protein product: CASSSRGDEQFF. Together with reference TRBV2 and TRBJ2-1, the CDR3 gives the full variable domain: EPEVTQTPSHQVTQMGQEVILRCVPISNHLYFYWYRQILGQKVEFLVSFYNNEISEKSEIFDDQFSVERPDGSNFTLKIRSTKLEDSAMYFCASSSRGDEQFFGPGTRLTVL.

This rearrangement joins TRBV28 to TRBJ1-5; 8 nucleotides align to TRBD1. V lost 5 bases, J lost 6 bases, and 6 bases stayed unmatched. This CDR3 is 14 amino acids long. CDR1 MDHEN and CDR2 SYDVKM come from the germline V gene. CDR3 sequence (DNA): TGTGCCAGCAGTCCCCGACAGGGGAGTCAGCCCCAGCATTTT. Translated: CASSPRQGSQPQHF.

This clone was seen more than once but under ten times. The chain employs TRBV28 and TRBJ1-5; D gene uncertain. With 5 bases removed from V and 4 bases from J, the gap between germline ends came to 18 bases. Germline assignment: CDR1 MDHEN and CDR2 SYDVKM. The CDR3 extends over 16 amino acids. The CDR3 sequence is CASSTYSFSVNQPQHF. CDR3 coding DNA: TGTGCCAGCAGTACGTACAGCTTTTCCGTAAATCAGCCCCAGCATTTT. Filled out from reference TRBV28 and TRBJ1-5, the complete variable domain reads DVKVTQSSRYLVKRTGEKVFLECVQDMDHENMFWYRQDPGLGLRLIYFSYDVKMKEKGDIPEGYSVSREKKERFSLILESASTNQTSMYLCASSTYSFSVNQPQHFGDGTRLSIL.

The chain recombines TRBV14 with TRBJ2-1; TRBD2 aligns across 10 bases. The CDR3 is 15 amino acids. After removal of 2 bases from V and 7 bases from J, the junction contained 5 bases not matched to a gene. CDR1 and CDR2 (germline): SGHDN, FVKESK. The CDR3 region has the DNA TGTGCCAGCAGCCAACTAGCGGGAGAGAGGAATGAGCAGTTCTTC. Translation: CASSQLAGERNEQFF.

This clone was detected ten times or more. The chain joins TRBV10-3 to TRBJ1-1; 11 bases are a match to TRBD1. CDR1 ENHRY and CDR2 SYGVKD come from the germline V gene. This CDR3 is built from 15 residues. Trimming removed 0 bases from V and 6 bases from J; junction bases left unmatched: 3. The CDR3 protein is CAISESGTGGAEAFF. CDR3 DNA: TGTGCCATCAGTGAGTCGGGGACAGGGGGGGCTGAAGCTTTCTTT.

The chain uses TRBV6-5 and TRBJ1-1; tentative D call: TRBD1 (6 bases). The CDR3 sequence is 14 residues long. V was cut by 6 bases and J by 6 bases, with 17 bases left in between. Germline CDR1 is MNHEY and CDR2 is SVGAGI. The CDR3 reads CASRTGSGSAEAFF. CDR3 nucleotides: TGTGCCAGCAGAACAGGGTCGGGTAGCGCTGAAGCTTTCTTT.

About this clone: A junction end diverges from the germline sequence, so it may reflect a read error. CDR3 loop: CSVEGASGSSHNEQFF. CDR3 sequence (DNA): TGCAGCGTTGAAGGGGCTAGCGGGAGCTCCCACAATGAGCAGTTCTTC. The chain combines TRBV29-1 with TRBJ2-1; 10 bases fit TRBD2. CDR3 size: 16 residues. Germline V gene sequence: CDR1 SQVTM, CDR2 ANQGSEA.